The 30 T cell receptor beta chains in this list originate from one sample, sequenced in a study of post-analysis software for immune sequencing data. For these TCRs, the target antigens are not known. Findings of the study overall: About five TRBV segments, including TRBV5-6, TRBV5-1 and TRBV20-1, were more frequent in patients than controls.

cDNA libraries of TCR beta carried unique molecular identifiers. One entry per CDR3 protein, called by TCRdb with MiXCR from the PCR reads. The sample shows just over 250,000 distinct CDR3 sequences, 35% to 40% of them seen only once. Sequencing used blood. These TCRs come from a girl aged 5 to 17 with multiple sclerosis.

Comments on this clonotype: A much larger clone is a single base away; this may be a read error. The chain uses TRBV29-1 and TRBJ2-7; the match to TRBD2 covers 9 bases. This CDR3 spans 13 amino acids. With 4 bases clipped from V and 1 base from J, the junction kept 2 bases outside the gene matches. Germline loops: CDR1 SQVTM, CDR2 ANQGSEA. The CDR3 DNA follows: TGCAGCGTTGTGACTAGCGGATCCTACGAGCAGTACTTC. Residues: CSVVTSGSYEQYF.

This rearrangement joins TRBV6-6 to TRBJ2-5; D unclear. Germline CDR1 MNHNY, CDR2 SVGAGI (reference sequence). Trimming stripped 11 bases from V and 5 bases from J, with 15 bases between. CDR3 size: 12 residues. CDR3 sequence (DNA): TGTGCCGCGACCCGACATGGGGAGACCCAGTACTTC. It specifies CAATRHGETQYF.

There are many counts of this clonotype. This sequence joins TRBV5-1 and TRBJ2-5; D remains ambiguous. This CDR3 spans 11 amino acids. Between the trimmed V and J ends, which lost 5 bases and 5 bases, there was a span of 7 bases. From germline, CDR1 is SGHRS and CDR2 YFSETQ. The CDR3 DNA follows: TGCGCCAGCAGAGGGCACGAGACCCAGTACTTC. As protein: CASRGHETQYF.

There are a few counts of this clonotype. The chain combines TRBV2 with TRBJ2-5; D ambiguous. Between the trimmed V and J ends, which lost 4 bases and 4 bases, there was a span of 16 bases. The CDR3 consists of 15 residues. Germline V gene data show CDR1 as SNHLY and CDR2 as FYNNEI. CDR3 coding DNA: TGTGCCAGCAGTGGAGCCCCGCGACGGAGAGAGACCCAGTACTTC. Its translation: CASSGAPRRRETQYF.

This clonotype has only a few counts. Its ends do not fully match the called genes, so a read error is possible. V gene TRBV12-3 or TRBV12-4 combines with J gene TRBJ1-4; D uncertain. The CDR3 spans 12 residues. In DNA form, the CDR3 reads TGTGCCAGCAGTCAACCGGGAGAAAAACGGTTTTTT. It specifies CASSQPGEKRFF.

To note about this clonotype: The junction departs from the called germline gene at one end, perhaps through a read error. The chain employs TRBV4-1 and TRBJ1-2, with D maybe TRBD1 (5 bases). The CDR3 length is 16 residues. The germline V gene has CDR1 MGHRA and CDR2 YSYEKL. The CDR3 loop is CASGQPRSGLDYGYTF. The CDR3 DNA follows: TGCGCCAGCGGCCAACCCAGGTCGGGACTCGACTATGGCTACACCTTC.

This clonotype showed up many times. The chain links TRBV20-1 to TRBJ2-3; weak D call: TRBD1 (6 bases). CDR1 is DFQATT and CDR2 is SNEGSKA in the germline V gene (reference sequence). This CDR3 spans 13 amino acids. The V end was cut by 6 bases, the J end by 6 bases, with 16 bases between. CDR3 in amino acids: CSASDSQEDTQYF. The CDR3 region has the DNA TGCAGTGCCTCGGACAGCCAGGAGGATACGCAGTATTTT.

This clonotype has at least ten counts. The V gene is TRBV10-3, the J gene TRBJ2-1, with D unclear. There are 12 residues in the CDR3. The germline V and J ends were trimmed by 0 bases and 10 bases, with 7 bases remaining between them. Germline CDR1 reads ENHRY; CDR2 reads SYGVKD. CDR3 sequence (DNA): TGTGCCATCAGTGAGTCAGAGGAGGAGCAGTTCTTC. This translates into CAISESEEEQFF.

The chain uses TRBV7-9 and TRBJ1-5, with 7 nucleotides matching TRBD1. V was pared by 1 base and J by 15 bases, with 6 bases of the junction left unmatched. The germline gives CDR1 SEHNR, CDR2 FQNEAQ (reference sequence). This CDR3 region has 12 residues. The CDR3 DNA reads as TGTGCCAGCAGCTTAGGACAGGGCCTTGGGCATTTT. Its translation: CASSLGQGLGHF.

This clonotype was seen at least ten times. This rearrangement joins TRBV20-1 to TRBJ2-1; D remains ambiguous. The germline gives CDR1 DFQATT, CDR2 SNEGSKA (reference sequence). This CDR3 region has 14 residues. V was trimmed by 0 bases and J by 8 bases, leaving 14 bases between them. CDR3 protein: CSAREASNADEQFF. The CDR3 nucleotides are TGCAGTGCTAGAGAGGCTAGTAACGCCGATGAGCAGTTCTTC.

This clonotype was found a few times. The junction shows a germline mismatch at one end, possibly a read error. The J gene is TRBJ2-5, the V gene TRBV5-1; perhaps D is TRBD1 or TRBD2 (5 bases each). The CDR3 length is 14 residues. The germline V gene encodes CDR1 SGHRS and CDR2 YFSETQ. In DNA form, the CDR3 reads TGCGCCAGCAGCCTGGGACGCTCCGCAGAGGCCCAGTACTTC. Its protein product is CASSLGRSAEAQYF.

This clonotype was seen at least ten times. The genes are TRBV20-1 and TRBJ2-1; D is undetermined. Trimming stripped 6 bases from V and 9 bases from J, with 9 bases between. Germline CDR1 reads DFQATT; CDR2 reads SNEGSKA (reference sequence). The length of the CDR3 is 10 residues. This chain's CDR3 is CSATLVEQFF. The CDR3 nucleotides read TGCAGTGCAACTTTGGTTGAGCAGTTCTTC.

This rearrangement joins TRBV20-1 to TRBJ2-1; TRBD2 matches 12 bases. The CDR3 runs 19 residues. CDR1 is DFQATT, CDR2 SNEGSKA, per germline (reference sequence). V was clipped by 6 bases and J by 0 bases; unmatched bases: 15. Here the CDR3 reads CSAPLPLLAGGYSYNEQFF. CDR3 sequence (DNA): TGCAGTGCCCCTTTGCCACTACTAGCGGGGGGTTACTCCTACAATGAGCAGTTCTTC.

This clonotype has a handful of counts. It may be a read error: a sequence one base away is much more abundant. V and J are TRBV12-3 or TRBV12-4 and TRBJ2-7; 13 bases match TRBD2. V shed 8 bases and J 7 bases; nucleotides not matched to a gene: 11. The CDR3 runs to 15 residues. The CDR3 DNA follows: TGTGCCAGCCAACTAGCGGGAGGGCTGGGGATTGAGCAGTACTTC. Amino acids: CASQLAGGLGIEQYF.

The chain carries TRBV28 and TRBJ2-3; TRBD2 aligns across 8 bases. Germline assignment: CDR1 MDHEN and CDR2 SYDVKM. V shed 4 bases and J 1 base; nucleotides not matched to a gene: 13. The CDR3 is 18 amino acids. The CDR3 reads CASSSLTRSGARTDTQYF. Here the CDR3 DNA reads TGTGCCAGCAGTTCGCTAACACGTAGCGGGGCACGCACAGATACGCAGTATTTT. The full variable domain, with the rest looked up from reference TRBV28 and TRBJ2-3, is DVKVTQSSRYLVKRTGEKVFLECVQDMDHENMFWYRQDPGLGLRLIYFSYDVKMKEKGDIPEGYSVSREKKERFSLILESASTNQTSMYLCASSSLTRSGARTDTQYFGPGTRLTVL.

For this clonotype: This may arise from a read error, as a much more abundant clone is one base away. The J gene is TRBJ2-1, the V gene TRBV7-9, with D hard to call. Trimming stripped 5 bases from V and 9 bases from J, with 11 bases between. Germline V gene lookup returns CDR1 SEHNR and CDR2 FQNEAQ (reference sequence). The length of the CDR3 is 12 residues. The CDR3, as DNA: TGTGCCAGCAGCGGGAAGAACAGTGAGCAGTTCTTC. Residues: CASSGKNSEQFF.

The chain joins TRBV4-1 to TRBJ1-1; no reliable D call. The CDR3 is 15 residues long. Germline CDR1 is MGHRA and CDR2 is YSYEKL. V lost 1 base and J 1 base, leaving 10 bases between the germline ends. This CDR3 is CASSQGPGGNTEAFF. CDR3 DNA: TGCGCCAGCAGCCAAGGCCCGGGAGGGAACACTGAAGCTTTCTTT.

The sample holds one count of this clonotype. The chain recombines TRBV10-3 with TRBJ2-1; D is possibly TRBD2 (5 bases). Trimming shortened V by 4 bases and J by 10 bases, and 26 bases separated the two germline ends. The CDR3 runs 17 residues. The germline CDR1 and CDR2 sequences are ENHRY and SYGVKD. This chain's CDR3 is CAISGGSPLRAVLEQFF. CDR3 coding DNA: TGTGCCATCAGTGGGGGTAGCCCATTGAGGGCAGTTCTCGAGCAGTTCTTC.

This clonotype came up many times. The rearrangement links TRBV5-4 to TRBJ2-3; 10 bases align to TRBD2. Germline V CDR1 and CDR2: SGHNT, YYREEE (reference sequence). Trimming at V came to 4 bases and at J to 2 bases, leaving 4 bases not matched to a gene. This CDR3 contains 15 residues. For the CDR3, the DNA is TGTGCCAGCAGCCCCACTAGCGGGAACACAGATACGCAGTATTTT. As protein: CASSPTSGNTDTQYF.

The table lists this clonotype with many counts. For the CDR3, the DNA is TGTGCCAGCAGTGAACCGGTGGGGAGCTCCTATAATTCACCCCTCCACTTT. Translation gives CASSEPVGSSYNSPLHF. This sequence joins TRBV25-1 and TRBJ1-6; no definite D call. With 2 bases removed from V and 0 bases from J, the gap between germline ends came to 11 bases. Looked up from germline, CDR1 is MGHDK and CDR2 is SYGVNS. The CDR3 consists of 17 residues. The full variable domain, completed using reference TRBV25-1 and TRBJ1-6, is EADIYQTPRYLVIGTGKKITLECSQTMGHDKMYWYQQDPGMELHLIHYSYGVNSTEKGDLSSESTVSRIRTEHFPLTLESARPSHTSQYLCASSEPVGSSYNSPLHFGNGTRLTVT.

This clonotype was seen a handful of times. CDR3 bases: TGCGCCAGCAGCGGGGGACAGGGGGCTCACAATGAGCAGTTCTTC. Its protein product is CASSGGQGAHNEQFF. The V gene is TRBV5-1, the J gene TRBJ2-1; 12 nucleotides match TRBD1. Unmatched junction bases numbered 4, after V lost 4 bases and J lost 5 bases. The germline CDR1 and CDR2 sequences are SGHRS and YFSETQ. This CDR3 has 15 amino acids.

J is TRBJ1-1 and V is TRBV29-1; 7 bases map to TRBD1. Germline V gene lookup returns CDR1 SQVTM and CDR2 ANQGSEA. The V gene end was trimmed by 8 bases and the J gene end by 2 bases; junction bases not matched to a gene: 5. The CDR3 has 12 amino acids. The CDR3: CSSGQSNTEAFF. CDR3 coding DNA: TGCAGCTCGGGACAGTCCAACACTGAAGCTTTCTTT.

In this sample, this clonotype turned up many times. The chain has TRBV6-2 or TRBV6-3 and TRBJ1-2; D remains ambiguous. This CDR3 is built from 13 residues. Per germline, CDR1 MNHEY and CDR2 SVGEGT. V dropped 5 bases and J dropped 3 bases, with 10 bases sitting between them. The CDR3 region has the DNA TGTGCCAGCAGTCCGACGGAGTACTATGGCTACACCTTC. It yields the protein CASSPTEYYGYTF.

Written as DNA, the CDR3 is TGTGCCGGCTTCGGTGGCACTGGGGCCAACGTCCTGACTTTC. This gives the protein CAGFGGTGANVLTF. The chain uses TRBV7-9 and TRBJ2-6; the D is unclear. Per the germline V gene, CDR1 is SEHNR and CDR2 is FQNEAQ (reference sequence). Trimming removed 11 bases at V and 2 bases at J, with 13 bases between. CDR3 size: 14 residues.

The sample holds many counts of this clonotype. The V call is TRBV15, the J call TRBJ2-1; 11 nucleotides align to TRBD2. Germline CDR1 is LNHNV and CDR2 is YYDKDF (reference sequence). Trimming removed 9 bases from V and 6 bases from J; junction bases left unmatched: 4. The CDR3 has 13 amino acids. The CDR3 nucleotides are TGTGCCACTACTAGCGGGGGACGCAATGAGCAGTTCTTC. This translates into CATTSGGRNEQFF.

In its sample, this clonotype was seen many times. This chain links TRBV6-2 or TRBV6-3 with TRBJ2-3; D is ambiguous. The germline CDR1 and CDR2 sequences are MNHEY and SVGEGT. Trimming shortened V by 5 bases and J by 2 bases, and 11 bases separated the two germline ends. The CDR3 runs to 14 residues. The CDR3 DNA sequence: TGTGCCAGCAGTAGCTGGGGTAACACAGATACGCAGTATTTT. Translating it yields CASSSWGNTDTQYF.

This chain links TRBV27 with TRBJ2-1; 16 bases line up with TRBD2. V was clipped by 5 bases and J by 9 bases; unmatched bases: 4. CDR3 size: 15 residues. Germline CDR1 is MNHEY and CDR2 is SMNVEV (reference sequence). The CDR3 region is CASSAGTSGRAEQFF. In DNA, the CDR3 is TGTGCCAGCAGTGCCGGGACTAGCGGGAGGGCTGAGCAGTTCTTC.

The V gene is TRBV6-1, the J gene TRBJ2-7; TRBD2 agrees at 9 bases. This CDR3 has 16 amino acids. Germline values: CDR1 MNHNS, CDR2 SASEGT. With 6 bases clipped from V and 7 bases from J, the junction kept 16 bases outside the gene matches. DNA for the CDR3: TGTGCCAGCAGCGATATTAGACTAGCGGCCCTTAAGGAGCAGTACTTC. As protein: CASSDIRLAALKEQYF.

This clonotype was seen ten or more times. The genes are TRBV27 and TRBJ2-5, with a tentative D call TRBD2 (6 bases). Germline values: CDR1 MNHEY, CDR2 SMNVEV (reference sequence). This CDR3 has 14 amino acids. V was pared by 8 bases and J by 5 bases, with 18 bases between. In nucleotides, the CDR3 is TGTGCCAGCGGCTACCCCGGGGGTCCGGAGACCCAGTACTTC. This sequence encodes CASGYPGGPETQYF.

Concerning this clonotype itself: The junction differs from germline at one of its ends, possibly a read error. The chain carries TRBV6-5 and TRBJ1-6; a weak D match, TRBD1 (5 bases). CDR3 length: 15 residues. Germline CDR1 and CDR2: MNHEY and SVGAGI. The CDR3 region has the DNA TGTGCCAGCAGATACTCGATCCAGGGAAACTCGCCCCTCCACTTT. This sequence encodes CASRYSIQGNSPLHF.